The 4 T cell receptor beta chains below come from one sample, sequenced in a study of human thymus T cells. Resections from corrective heart surgery provided thymus tissue. Profiled with immunoSEQ multiplex PCR; TCRdb holds only in-frame clones, not every one. The sample gives under 150,000 clones, around 94% of which show up once; 0.02% to 0.03% is in the top ten. The sequenced material came from thymus tissue. The source is a boy younger than two with a congenital heart defect but otherwise immunologically healthy.

The chain couples TRBV9 to TRBJ2-2; D is unclear. CDR1 SGDLS and CDR2 YYNGEE come from the germline V gene. The CDR3 sequence is 16 residues long. The V gene lost 2 bases and the J gene lost 0 bases, with 11 bases spanning the gap. The CDR3 coding sequence is TGTGCCAGCAGCGTTAAAGCCACTTCGAACACCGGGGAGCTGTTTTTT. Translation: CASSVKATSNTGELFF.

The table lists this clone with a count of one. The chain joins TRBV6-6 to TRBJ1-1; the D is unclear. CDR1 is MNHNY, CDR2 SVGAGI, per germline (reference sequence). V lost 6 bases and J lost 7, with 15 bases in between. The CDR3 runs to 13 residues. The CDR3 is CASSSDRVSEAFF. The CDR3, as DNA: TGTGCCAGCAGCTCAGACCGTGTCAGTGAAGCTTTCTTT.

The gene calls are TRBV4-1 and TRBJ2-7; 8 bases fit TRBD2. There are 15 residues in the CDR3. The junction had 4 bases not matched to a gene; V was cut back by 0 bases and J by 3 bases. Germline V gives CDR1 MGHRA, CDR2 YSYEKL. The CDR3 spells CASSQDSGTSYEQYF. As DNA, the CDR3 is TGCGCCAGCAGCCAAGATTCGGGGACTAGCTACGAGCAGTACTTC.

The chain has TRBV5-8 and TRBJ2-7; D might be TRBD1 (6 bases). CDR3 length: 16 residues. The germline CDR1 and CDR2 sequences are SGHTS and YDEGEE. The germline V and J ends were trimmed by 2 bases and 0 bases, with 15 bases remaining between them. In DNA, the CDR3 is TGTGCCAGCAGCTTACTCCGGACAGAAATCTCCTACGAGCAGTACTTC. It is translated as CASSLLRTEISYEQYF.